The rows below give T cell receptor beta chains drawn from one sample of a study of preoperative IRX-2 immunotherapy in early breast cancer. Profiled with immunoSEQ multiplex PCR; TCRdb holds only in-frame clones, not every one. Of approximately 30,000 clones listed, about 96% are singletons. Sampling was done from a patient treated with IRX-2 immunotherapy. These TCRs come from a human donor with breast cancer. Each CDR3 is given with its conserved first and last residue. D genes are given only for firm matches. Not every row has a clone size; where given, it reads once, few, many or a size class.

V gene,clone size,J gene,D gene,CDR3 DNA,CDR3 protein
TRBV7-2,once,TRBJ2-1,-,TGTGCCAGCAGCTTGGGGGCTTACAATGAGCAGTTCTTC,CASSLGAYNEQFF
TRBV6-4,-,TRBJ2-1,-,TGTGCCAGCAGCCCTCAAGGCGGGGATTACAATGAGCAGTTCTTC,CASSPQGGDYNEQFF
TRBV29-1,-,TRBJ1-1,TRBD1,TGCAGCGTCCAGGGGGAGGGGACTGAAGCTTTCTTT,CSVQGEGTEAFF
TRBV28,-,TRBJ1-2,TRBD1,TGTGCCAGCAGCAAAATCCGGGACAGGGGGTCCTATGGCTACACCTTC,CASSKIRDRGSYGYTF
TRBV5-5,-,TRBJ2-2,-,TGTGCCAGCAGCTTATACAGGAACACCGGGGAGCTGTTTTTT,CASSLYRNTGELFF
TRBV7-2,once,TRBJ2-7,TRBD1,TGTGCCAGCAGCCCCCGACAGGGGGGGCGTCTCGAGCAGTACTTC,CASSPRQGGRLEQYF
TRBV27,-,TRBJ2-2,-,TGTGCCAGCAGTCCCGTCAGGGACACCGGGGAGCTGTTTTTT,CASSPVRDTGELFF
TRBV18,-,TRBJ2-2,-,TGTGCCAGCTCACCGGAGTTTTCCACCGGGGAGCTGTTTTTT,CASSPEFSTGELFF
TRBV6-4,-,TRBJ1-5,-,TGTGCCAGCAGTGACCCCCCAACCCCGAACAATCAGCCCCAGCATTTT,CASSDPPTPNNQPQHF
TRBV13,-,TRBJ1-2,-,TGTGCCAGCAGGACAGCGCCTAACTATGGCTACACCTTC,CASRTAPNYGYTF
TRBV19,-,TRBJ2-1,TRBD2,TGTGCCAGTAGTATACTGAGCGGGGGGGCTTCCTACAATGAGCAGTTCTTC,CASSILSGGASYNEQFF
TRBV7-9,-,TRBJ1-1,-,TGTGCCAGCAGCTTAGCAGGGAACACTGAAGCTTTCTTT,CASSLAGNTEAFF
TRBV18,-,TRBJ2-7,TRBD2,TGTGCCAGCTCACCAGTATTTAGCGGGCGATCCTACGAGCAGTACTTC,CASSPVFSGRSYEQYF
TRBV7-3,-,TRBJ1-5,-,TGTGCCAGCAGCCTGACACGCAATCAGCCCCAGCATTTT,CASSLTRNQPQHF
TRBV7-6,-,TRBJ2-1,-,TGTGCCAGCAGCTTAGCAGAAAACAATGAGCAGTTCTTC,CASSLAENNEQFF
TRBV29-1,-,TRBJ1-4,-,TGCAGCGTTGAAGGGGCGGGGAATGAAAAACTGTTTTTT,CSVEGAGNEKLFF
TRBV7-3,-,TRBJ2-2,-,TGTGCCAGCAGCTTAAGTAGGGGCCACACCGGGGAGCTGTTTTTT,CASSLSRGHTGELFF
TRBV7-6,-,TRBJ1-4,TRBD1,TGTGCCACTACTTCCGGGACAGGGAGTGAAAAACTGTTTTTT,CATTSGTGSEKLFF
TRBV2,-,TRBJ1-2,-,TGTGCCAGCAGTGAAGTCGGTCCTAACTATGGCTACACCTTC,CASSEVGPNYGYTF
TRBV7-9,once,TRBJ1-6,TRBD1,TGTGCCAGCAGCTTAGTGGGACAGGGATCACCCCTCCACTTT,CASSLVGQGSPLHF
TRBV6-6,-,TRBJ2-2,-,TGTGCCAGCAGTTACCCTGAGGGCGGAAACACCGGGGAGCTGTTTTTT,CASSYPEGGNTGELFF
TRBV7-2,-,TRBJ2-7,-,TGTGCCAGCAGCTTAGCAGGAAACTACGAGCAGTACTTC,CASSLAGNYEQYF
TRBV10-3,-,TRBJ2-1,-,TGTGCCATCAGTGAGTCGGGAGATAACGAGCAGTTCTTC,CAISESGDNEQFF
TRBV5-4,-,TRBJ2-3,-,TGTGCCAGCAGCTTCCAGTCCGCGGGCACAGATACGCAGTATTTT,CASSFQSAGTDTQYF
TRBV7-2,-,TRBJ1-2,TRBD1,TGTGCCAGCAGCCTCCACCCCTCGACAGGGGGCAATGGCTACACCTTC,CASSLHPSTGGNGYTF
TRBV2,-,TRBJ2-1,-,TGTGCCAGCAGGGATCGAACATCTGGGGGAGAGTTCTTC,CASRDRTSGGEFF
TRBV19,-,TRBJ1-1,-,TGTGCCAGTAGACCTACAGGGTTGAACACTGAAGCTTTCTTT,CASRPTGLNTEAFF
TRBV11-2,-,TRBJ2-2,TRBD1,TGTGCCAGCAGACAGCCCAGGGGGACCGGGGAGCTGTTTTTT,CASRQPRGTGELFF
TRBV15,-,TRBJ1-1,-,TGTGCCACCAGCAGAGGGAGGGGTACTGAAGCTTTCTTT,CATSRGRGTEAFF
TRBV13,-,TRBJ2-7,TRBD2,TGTGCCAGCAGCTCTGGACTAGTCTACGAGCAGTACTTC,CASSSGLVYEQYF
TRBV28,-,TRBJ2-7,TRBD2,TGTGCCAGCAGTTTTTTAACTAGCGGGAGGAGAGACGAGCAGTACTTC,CASSFLTSGRRDEQYF
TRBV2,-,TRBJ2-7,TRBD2,TGTGCCAGCCTAATCAGGACTAGCGGGAGGGTACACGAGCAGTACTTC,CASLIRTSGRVHEQYF
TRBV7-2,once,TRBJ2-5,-,TGTGCCAGCAGCTTAGAAAGAGAAGAGACCCAGTACTTC,CASSLEREETQYF
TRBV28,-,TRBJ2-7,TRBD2,TGTGCCACCCGAGGGACGGGAGGGCCGAGAGAGCAGTACTTC,CATRGTGGPREQYF
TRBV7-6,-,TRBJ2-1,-,TGTGCCAGCAGCTTATCACCTAGGGGATACAATGAGCAGTTCTTC,CASSLSPRGYNEQFF
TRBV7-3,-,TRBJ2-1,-,TGTGCCAGCAGCCGGGGGGCCGGGACAGGTTACAATGAGCAGTTCTTC,CASSRGAGTGYNEQFF
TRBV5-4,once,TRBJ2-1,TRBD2,TGTGCCAGCACACTAGCGGGAGACGTTAATGAGCAGTTCTTC,CASTLAGDVNEQFF
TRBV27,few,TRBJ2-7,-,TGTGCCAGCAGTTCGTCACGTGTGGCCCGCAGGGAGCCCCACTACGAGCAGTACTTC,CASSSSRVARREPHYEQYF
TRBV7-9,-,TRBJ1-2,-,TGTGCCAGCAGTATCGGGACTCGAGGCTATGGCTACACCTTC,CASSIGTRGYGYTF
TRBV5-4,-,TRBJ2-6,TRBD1,TGTGCCAGCAGCTTAGGACAGGCCGGGGCCAACGTCCTGACTTTC,CASSLGQAGANVLTF
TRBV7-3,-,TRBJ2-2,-,TGTGCCAGCAGTTCGACCAGGGAGCTGTTTTTT,CASSSTRELFF
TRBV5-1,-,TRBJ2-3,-,TGCGCCAGCAGCTTGGGGCACAGGGATCCAGACACAGATACGCAGTATTTT,CASSLGHRDPDTDTQYF
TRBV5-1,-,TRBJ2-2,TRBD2,TGCGCCAGCAGCTTGGCCAGCGGGGGGACCGGGGAGCTGTTTTTT,CASSLASGGTGELFF
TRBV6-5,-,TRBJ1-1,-,TGTGCCAGCAGTTACAGGGAGGGCACAGGCCGAGAAGCTTTCTTT,CASSYREGTGREAFF
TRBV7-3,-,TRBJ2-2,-,TGTGCCAGCAGTTCGACCGGGGAGCTGTTTTTT,CASSSTGELFF
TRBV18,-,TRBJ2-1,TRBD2,TGTGCCAGCTCACTGGGACTAGCGGGAGCGCGGGATGAGCAGTTCTTC,CASSLGLAGARDEQFF
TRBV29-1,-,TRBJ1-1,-,TGCAGCGTGAGACAGGATTTGAACACTGAAGCTTTCTTT,CSVRQDLNTEAFF
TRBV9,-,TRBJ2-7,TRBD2,TGTGCCAGCAGCGTTAACCAGCGGGGTTACGAGCAGTACTTC,CASSVNQRGYEQYF
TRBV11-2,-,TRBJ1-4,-,TGTGCCAGCAGCTGGAGAGGGTCTAATGAAAAACTGTTTTTT,CASSWRGSNEKLFF
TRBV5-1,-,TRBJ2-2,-,TGCGCCAGCAGCTTGTGGAGGGGGCGAGCCGGGGAGCTGTTTTTT,CASSLWRGRAGELFF
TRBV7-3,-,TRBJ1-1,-,TGTGCCAGCAGCCTGGTAGGGGGGGGGCGGAACACTGAAGCTTTCTTT,CASSLVGGGRNTEAFF
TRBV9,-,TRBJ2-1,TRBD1,TGTGCCAGCAGCGAAGGGGGCACGATTTACAATGAGCAGTTCTTC,CASSEGGTIYNEQFF
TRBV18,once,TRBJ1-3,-,TGTGCCAGCTCACCATACGGTCAAGGCTCTGGAAACACCATATATTTT,CASSPYGQGSGNTIYF
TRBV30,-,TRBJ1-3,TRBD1,TGTGCCTGGAGTGTACTGCAATGGGACAGAGACTTTGGAAACACCATATATTTT,CAWSVLQWDRDFGNTIYF
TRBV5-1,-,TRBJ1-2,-,TGCGCCAGCAGCTTGGAAGGGGCCCCCAACTATGGCTACACCTTC,CASSLEGAPNYGYTF
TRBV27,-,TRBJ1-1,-,TGTGCCAGCAGTTTACCAGGGGCGAACACTGAAGCTTTCTTT,CASSLPGANTEAFF